The T cell receptor beta chain described here comes from a study of cytomegalovirus exposure and HLA in healthy donors. Trimming took off 6 bases at V and 3 bases at J, with 18 bases between the two ends. Looked up from germline, CDR1 is KGHSH and CDR2 is LQKENI. The CDR3 spans 15 residues. Study-level points and caveats: What was likely a sequencing artifact was a cluster of highly shared sequence variants. Researchers left out some V segments, among them TRBV6-2 and TRBV6-3, as indistinguishable. Rare TCR sequences predominated, though certain public TCRs were found in many donors. Trimming of TCR beta V- and J-genes showed a link, identified in a later analysis, to a missense DCLRE1C variant.

In regard to this clone: Its antigen is currently unknown.

PCR employed 60 Vbeta and 13 Jbeta primers. The data were produced by immunoSEQ multiplex PCR, yet TCRdb's version contains in-frame clones alone and is incomplete. The repertoire includes under 200,000 clones, around 75% of them detected once, and around 4.7% sits in the top ten. The clonotype comes from a male donor in good health and CMV-seronegative. The chain couples TRBV18 to TRBJ2-7; possibly TRBD1 for D (6 bases). Sequenced material: PBMCs. The CDR3 DNA is TGTGCCAGCTCCCCTGGGACGGACAGATTCTACGAGCAGTACTTC. Translating it yields CASSPGTDRFYEQYF.